Described below is a single T cell receptor (beta chain) sequence and its context. Antigen: not known. This sample is drawn from a study of cytomegalovirus exposure and HLA in healthy donors. Study observations and caveats: A subsequent analysis found that TCR clusters from the first cohort also tended to co-occur in the 120 validation repertoires, with roughly 95% of cluster scores above 0. Some public TCRs appeared in many individuals, while most sequences were rare. TCR beta chains numbering under 200 were designated cytomegalovirus-associated.

Data came from immunoSEQ multiplex PCR; TCRdb stores just in-frame clones and leaves some out. Of fewer than 150,000 clones in the sample, around 86% were seen once. CDR1 is SEHNR, CDR2 FQNEAQ, per germline (reference sequence). The CDR3 runs 17 residues. V shed 5 bases and J 2 bases; nucleotides not matched to a gene: 9. The donors belonged to the roughly 110-subject validation cohort, separate from the roughly 700-subject first cohort. This chain joins TRBV7-9 and TRBJ2-7, with TRBD2 identical over 13 bases. This clonotype was obtained from a man between 18 and 29 years old in good health and CMV-seropositive. Material: PBMCs. The CDR3: CASSVPGLAGPPYEQYF. CDR3 DNA: TGTGCCAGCAGCGTACCGGGACTAGCGGGGCCCCCCTACGAGCAGTACTTC.